The 4 T cell receptor beta chains reported below all come from one sample, sequenced in a study of blood T cell repertoires in COVID-19. Assay: immunoSEQ multiplex PCR; the TCRdb copy retains only in-frame clones and omits some. Here the sample spans under 200,000 clones, roughly 84% being singletons. The sample consisted of PBMCs or T cells enriched from blood (not recorded which). These receptors all stem from a woman between 25 and 40 years old who had been exposed to COVID-19.

This clone was recorded once. The chain joins TRBV7-2 to TRBJ2-5; 9 nucleotides match TRBD2. Germline V CDR1 and CDR2: SGHTA, FQGNSA. Trimming took 2 bases from V and 0 from J; bases not matched to a gene: 4. The CDR3 runs 16 residues. Here the CDR3 reads CASSLPGLANQETQYF. CDR3 in DNA: TGTGCCAGCAGCTTACCCGGACTAGCGAACCAAGAGACCCAGTACTTC.

The chain recombines TRBV4-1 with TRBJ1-3; TRBD1 aligns across 8 bases. CDR1 is MGHRA, CDR2 YSYEKL, per germline. This CDR3 region has 16 residues. Trimming took 0 bases from V and 1 from J; bases not matched to a gene: 2. The CDR3 bases are TGCGCCAGCAGCCAAGATGGGACAGGATCTGGAAACACCATATATTTT. Its protein is CASSQDGTGSGNTIYF.

Written as DNA, the CDR3 is TGTGCCAGCAGCACAATCGGGACACAAGAGACCCAGTACTTC. This encodes CASSTIGTQETQYF. V usage is TRBV6-5 and J usage is TRBJ2-5, with D possibly matching TRBD1 (6 bases). Trimming removed 6 bases from V and 2 bases from J, with 13 bases in between. The germline gives CDR1 MNHEY, CDR2 SVGAGI. CDR3 length: 14 amino acids.

The genes are TRBV9 and TRBJ2-5; D is possibly TRBD2 (5 bases). V lost 0 bases to trimming and J lost 5 bases, with 20 bases between them. Germline V gene sequence: CDR1 SGDLS, CDR2 YYNGEE. CDR3 size: 17 residues. CDR3 protein: CASSVDSTRAVRETQYF. As DNA, the CDR3 is TGTGCCAGCAGCGTAGACTCTACTAGGGCGGTGAGGGAGACCCAGTACTTC.